The rows below give T cell receptor beta chains drawn from one sample of a study of T cells after yellow fever vaccination. TCRdb analysed the 5' RACE reads with MiXCR anew, one entry per CDR3 protein. This sample has some 350,000 distinct CDR3 sequences; 3% to 4.5% occur once, and the top ten carry 20% to 25%. The sequencing here drew on PBMCs, taken 5 days after the yellow fever booster vaccination. The receptors derive from a young man who received the YFV17D yellow fever vaccine. CDR3s include the opening cysteine and the closing phenylalanine or tryptophan. Each record gives: clone size, D gene, V gene, J gene, CDR3 DNA, CDR3 protein. A D gene is named only where the DNA matches it firmly. A clone size is listed for some rows: how often the clone was seen (once, few, many), or a class if it is expanded.

many	NA	TRBV24-1	TRBJ1-1	TGTGCCACCAGTGATTTCACAGGCACTGAAGCTTTCTTT	CATSDFTGTEAFF
many	NA	TRBV4-3	TRBJ2-1	TGCGCCAGCAGCCAAGATGGAGGGTATGAGCAGTTCTTC	CASSQDGGYEQFF
NA	NA	TRBV24-1	TRBJ2-3	TGTGCCACCAGTGGGAAGGGCAGAGATACGCAGTATTTT	CATSGKGRDTQYF
many	NA	TRBV12-3/TRBV12-4	TRBJ2-7	TGTGCCAGCAGGCGGCGTGGGGGGGCGTTTGAGCAGTACTTC	CASRRRGGAFEQYF
few	TRBD1	TRBV10-2	TRBJ2-1	TGCGCCATGGGACAGGGGGTTCGAGAGCAGTTCTTC	CAMGQGVREQFF
few	NA	TRBV4-1	TRBJ1-2	TGCGCCAGCAGCCAAACACCCCTGAGGGACTATGGCTACACCTTC	CASSQTPLRDYGYTF
many	NA	TRBV5-6	TRBJ2-2	TGTGCCAGCACTGCCCCTAACACCGGGGAGCTGTTTTTT	CASTAPNTGELFF
NA	NA	TRBV2	TRBJ1-6	TGTGCCAGCAGTGAAGGTCCAGGTTATAATTCACCCCTCCACTTT	CASSEGPGYNSPLHF
NA	TRBD2	TRBV14	TRBJ2-1	TGTGCCAGCAGCCCGGGACTAGCTCGCGTTGAGCAGTTCTTC	CASSPGLARVEQFF
few	NA	TRBV5-1	TRBJ2-1	TGCGCCAGCAGCCCCAATCTGTACAATGAGCAGTTCTTC	CASSPNLYNEQFF
NA	TRBD2	TRBV5-4	TRBJ2-1	TGTGCCAGCAGCCATGGCGGGAGCAGCTCCTACAATGAGCAGTTCTTC	CASSHGGSSSYNEQFF
many	NA	TRBV7-2	TRBJ2-7	TGTGCCAGCAGCTCCTTCGGAGGTAGCCCCCTCTACGAGCAGTACTTC	CASSSFGGSPLYEQYF
few	NA	TRBV7-2	TRBJ2-2	TGTGCCAGCAGCTCCCCTGGGGTGAGACGGATCGGGGAGCTGTTTTTT	CASSSPGVRRIGELFF
NA	NA	TRBV5-4	TRBJ2-3	TGTGCCGTTAAAGGGGGGTTTCGGACAGATACGCAGTATTTT	CAVKGGFRTDTQYF
NA	TRBD1	TRBV4-3	TRBJ2-6	TGCGCCAGCAGCCAAGAGACAGGGGGCTCTGGGGCCAACGTCCTGACTTTC	CASSQETGGSGANVLTF
many	NA	TRBV7-2	TRBJ2-3	TGTGCCAGCACCGCTGTCACAGATACGCAGTATTTT	CASTAVTDTQYF
NA	NA	TRBV3-1	TRBJ1-1	TGTGCCAGCAGCCAAGTTCTCCGCGGACAAATGAACACTGATGCTTTCTTT	CASSQVLRGQMNTDAFF
few	NA	TRBV27	TRBJ2-7	TGTGCCAGCAGTCCGCGGATGCTCTACGAGCAGTACTTC	CASSPRMLYEQYF
few	TRBD1	TRBV4-2	TRBJ1-4	TGTGCCAGCAGCCAAGAGTCCACCCGGGACAGGCTTGAAAAACTGTTTTTT	CASSQESTRDRLEKLFF
NA	TRBD1	TRBV5-6	TRBJ1-2	TGTGCCAGCAGCTGGGCGGACAGGCCCAATGGATACACCTTC	CASSWADRPNGYTF
many	NA	TRBV5-1	TRBJ2-2	TGCGCCAGCAGCCCCTCGGACTTCTTCACCGGGGAGCTGTTTTTT	CASSPSDFFTGELFF
NA	NA	TRBV20-1	TRBJ1-1	TGCAGTGCTAGACCGGGGACACGCGAAGCTTTCTTT	CSARPGTREAFF
many	TRBD1	TRBV10-3	TRBJ1-4	TGTGCCGCGGGGACAGGGGCTTTTGATGAAAAACTGTTTTTT	CAAGTGAFDEKLFF
many	NA	TRBV12-3/TRBV12-4	TRBJ2-1	TGTGCCAGCAGTTTAACGAACAATGAGCAGTTCTTC	CASSLTNNEQFF
NA	TRBD1	TRBV28	TRBJ2-5	TGTGCCAGCAGTAGAAGACAGGGGCAGTACTTC	CASSRRQGQYF
few	NA	TRBV18	TRBJ2-3	TGTGCCAGCTCACTCATAGACAGCACAGATACGCAGTATTTT	CASSLIDSTDTQYF
NA	NA	TRBV2	TRBJ1-1	TGTGCCAGCAGTGACGGACTCAACACTGAAGCTTTCTTT	CASSDGLNTEAFF
many	NA	TRBV20-1	TRBJ1-5	TGCATTTGCTGGGGAAGCCAAGGTAGCAATCAGCCCCAGCATTTT	CICWGSQGSNQPQHF
few	NA	TRBV7-2	TRBJ2-2	TGTGCCGCAAGGGAGGCCGGGGAGCTGTTTTTT	CAAREAGELFF
many	TRBD1	TRBV7-2	TRBJ2-1	TGTGCCAGCAGCTTGACCGGGATCCAGGGGGCACGGGAGCAGTTCTTC	CASSLTGIQGAREQFF
NA	TRBD1	TRBV4-1	TRBJ1-1	TGCGCCAGCAGCCAAAACAGGGGGCAAGCTTTCTTT	CASSQNRGQAFF
many	NA	TRBV9	TRBJ1-1	TGTGCCAGCAGCGTAGGACAGATTTACACTGAAGCTTTCTTT	CASSVGQIYTEAFF
few	NA	TRBV4-3	TRBJ2-3	TGCGCCAGCAGCCAGGCCCGGCTGACGTTGAAGACGGATACGCAGTATTTT	CASSQARLTLKTDTQYF
few	TRBD1	TRBV5-1	TRBJ2-7	TGCGCCAGCAGCTTCCGCCTGGACAGGCCCTACGAGCAGTACTTC	CASSFRLDRPYEQYF
many	TRBD2	TRBV7-8	TRBJ2-1	TGTGCCAGCAGCCCGGGGGGGCCCCTCTACAATGAGCAGTTCTTC	CASSPGGPLYNEQFF
many	TRBD1	TRBV6-5	TRBJ1-1	TGTGCCAGCAGTTTCCTGGGACAGGCGAACACTGAAGCTTTCTTT	CASSFLGQANTEAFF
many	NA	TRBV7-9	TRBJ1-2	TGTGCCAGCAGCCCAGGGTTTGGCTACACCTTC	CASSPGFGYTF
few	TRBD2	TRBV4-2	TRBJ2-5	TGTGCCAGCAGCCACCAAGCGGGGGAGACCCAGTACTTC	CASSHQAGETQYF
few	TRBD1	TRBV12-3/TRBV12-4	TRBJ1-5	TGTGCCAGCAGTTTAGCACAGGGGGGTCAGCCCCAGCATTTT	CASSLAQGGQPQHF
few	NA	TRBV5-1	TRBJ2-7	TGCGCCAGCAGGCCTTGGAAGGAGAGCTGGAAGCAGTACTTC	CASRPWKESWKQYF
few	NA	TRBV5-1	TRBJ2-3	TGCGCCAGCAGCCCGCAGCGGCTCACAGATACGCAGTATTTT	CASSPQRLTDTQYF
many	NA	TRBV5-1	TRBJ2-1	TGCGCCAGTGCTACGTCCGGGGGTATAGCCTACAATGAGCAGTTCTTC	CASATSGGIAYNEQFF
NA	TRBD1	TRBV20-1	TRBJ2-3	TGCAGTGCCGTGGGGGGACAGGGTGGCACAGATACGCAGTATTTT	CSAVGGQGGTDTQYF
many	NA	TRBV21-1	TRBJ2-3	TGTGCCAGCAGCAAAGCGGGCTACCGAAGCACAGATACGCAGTATTTT	CASSKAGYRSTDTQYF
many	NA	TRBV5-1	TRBJ2-5	TGCGCCAGCAACCTCCAAAGTGGGTCGGAGACCCAGTACTTC	CASNLQSGSETQYF
NA	TRBD1	TRBV6-6	TRBJ2-7	TGTGCCAGCAGTTCTCGGGACAGGATTTCCTACGAGCAGTACTTC	CASSSRDRISYEQYF